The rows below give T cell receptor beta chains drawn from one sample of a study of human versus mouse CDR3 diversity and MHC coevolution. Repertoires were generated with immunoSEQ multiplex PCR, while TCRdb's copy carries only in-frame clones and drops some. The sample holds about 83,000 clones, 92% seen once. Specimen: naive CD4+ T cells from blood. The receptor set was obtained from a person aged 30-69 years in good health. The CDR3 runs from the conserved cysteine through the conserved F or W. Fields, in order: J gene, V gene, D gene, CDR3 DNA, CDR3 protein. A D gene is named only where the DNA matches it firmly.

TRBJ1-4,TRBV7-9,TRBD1,TGTGCCAGCAGCTTAGGGGGACAGCTTAATGAAAAACTGTTTTTT,CASSLGGQLNEKLFF
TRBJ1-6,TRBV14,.,TGTGCCAGCAGCCTCCGACAGACTCCTAATTCACCCCTCCACTTT,CASSLRQTPNSPLHF
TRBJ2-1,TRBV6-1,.,TGTGCCAGCAAGGGCGGACACTGGGAGCAGTTCTTC,CASKGGHWEQFF
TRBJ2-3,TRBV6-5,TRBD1,TGTGCCAGCAGATACAGGGGTGGCACAGATACGCAGTATTTT,CASRYRGGTDTQYF
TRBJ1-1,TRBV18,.,TGTGCCAGCTCGGGGCAGGGTATCACTGAAGCTTTCTTT,CASSGQGITEAFF
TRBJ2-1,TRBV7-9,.,TGTGCCAGCAGTCCAGTGCCCGGGGGGCGGGAGAAACCCTACAATGAGCAGTTCTTC,CASSPVPGGREKPYNEQFF
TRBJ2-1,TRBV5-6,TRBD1,TGTGCCAGCAGCTTGGAGGGACAGGAGACGAAGCAGTTCTTC,CASSLEGQETKQFF
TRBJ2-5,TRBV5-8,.,TGTGCCAGCAGCTTGACTAGCCGGGAGACCCAGTACTTC,CASSLTSRETQYF
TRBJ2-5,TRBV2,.,TGTGCCAGCAGTGAAGCCAGGGTAGGCGAGACCCAGTACTTC,CASSEARVGETQYF
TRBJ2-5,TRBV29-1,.,TGCAGCGTTGCCATGGCTGCCGAGACCCAGTACTTC,CSVAMAAETQYF
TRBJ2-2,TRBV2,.,TGTGCCAGCAGCCGAGGAGGGGCCACGAACACCGGGGAGCTGTTTTTT,CASSRGGATNTGELFF